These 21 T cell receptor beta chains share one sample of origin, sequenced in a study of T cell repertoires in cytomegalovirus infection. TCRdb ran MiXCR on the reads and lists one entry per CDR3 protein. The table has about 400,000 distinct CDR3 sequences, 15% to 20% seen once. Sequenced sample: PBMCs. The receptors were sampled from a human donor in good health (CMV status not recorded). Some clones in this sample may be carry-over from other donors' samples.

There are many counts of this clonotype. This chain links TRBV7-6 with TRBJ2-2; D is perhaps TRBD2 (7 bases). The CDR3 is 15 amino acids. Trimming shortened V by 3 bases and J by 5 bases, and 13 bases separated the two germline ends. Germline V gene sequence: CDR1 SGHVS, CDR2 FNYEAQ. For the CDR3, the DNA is TGTGCCAGCAGCTTCGGGGGGCGAGGAACCGGGGAGCTGTTTTTT. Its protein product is CASSFGGRGTGELFF.

CDR3 coding DNA: TGCGCCAGCAGCTTGGGAGTAGATTTACAAGAGACCCAGTACTTC. Translated, it gives CASSLGVDLQETQYF. The gene calls are TRBV5-1 and TRBJ2-5; no reliable D call. Germline-derived CDR1 and CDR2 are SGHRS and YFSETQ. The CDR3 runs 15 residues. The V end was cut by 0 bases, the J end by 2 bases, with 11 bases between.

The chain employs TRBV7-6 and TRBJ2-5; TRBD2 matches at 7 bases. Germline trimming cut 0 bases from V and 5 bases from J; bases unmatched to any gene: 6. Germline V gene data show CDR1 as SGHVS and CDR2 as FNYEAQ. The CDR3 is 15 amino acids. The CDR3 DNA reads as TGTGCCAGCAGCTTAGCGCGGGCTAGCGGCGAGACCCAGTACTTC. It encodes CASSLARASGETQYF.

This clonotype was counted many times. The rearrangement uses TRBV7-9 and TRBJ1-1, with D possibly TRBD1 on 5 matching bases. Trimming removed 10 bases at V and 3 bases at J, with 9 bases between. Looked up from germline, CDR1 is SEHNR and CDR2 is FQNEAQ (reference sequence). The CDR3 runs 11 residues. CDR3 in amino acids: CATTAYTEAFF. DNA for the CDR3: TGTGCCACGACAGCTTACACTGAAGCTTTCTTT.

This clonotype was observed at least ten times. DNA for the CDR3: TGTGCCAGCACCCTAAGGACCCGTTTTGCGGGGGGTACCTACAATGAGCAGTTCTTC. It codes for CASTLRTRFAGGTYNEQFF. This chain uses TRBV7-2 with TRBJ2-1; 8 bases are a match to TRBD2. Germline V gives CDR1 SGHTA, CDR2 FQGNSA. V was pared by 7 bases and J by 2 bases, with 19 bases of the junction left unmatched. CDR3 length: 19 residues.

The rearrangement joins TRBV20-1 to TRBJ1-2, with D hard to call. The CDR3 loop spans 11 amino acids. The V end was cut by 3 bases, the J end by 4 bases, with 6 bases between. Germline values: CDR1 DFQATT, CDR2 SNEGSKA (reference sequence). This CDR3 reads CSASKGYGYTF. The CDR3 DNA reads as TGCAGTGCTAGTAAGGGCTATGGCTACACCTTC.

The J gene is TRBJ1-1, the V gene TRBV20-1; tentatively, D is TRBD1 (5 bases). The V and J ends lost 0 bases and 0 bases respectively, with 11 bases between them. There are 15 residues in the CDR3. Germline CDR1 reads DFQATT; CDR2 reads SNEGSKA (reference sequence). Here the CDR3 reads CSARDPGKVNTEAFF. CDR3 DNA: TGCAGTGCTAGAGATCCAGGGAAGGTGAACACTGAAGCTTTCTTT.

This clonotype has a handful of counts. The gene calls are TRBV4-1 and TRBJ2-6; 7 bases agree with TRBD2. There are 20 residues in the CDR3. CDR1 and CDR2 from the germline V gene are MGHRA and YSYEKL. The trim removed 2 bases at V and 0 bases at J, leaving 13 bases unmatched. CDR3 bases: TGCGCCAGCAGCCAAAGACCAACGTCTAGCGGAAACTCTGGGGCCAACGTCCTGACTTTC. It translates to CASSQRPTSSGNSGANVLTF.

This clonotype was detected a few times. CDR3 nucleotide sequence: TGTGCCAGCAGTCATCTGGGCTATGGCTACACCTTC. It is translated as CASSHLGYGYTF. The V and J genes are TRBV27 and TRBJ1-2; D is unclear. Germline V gene lookup returns CDR1 MNHEY and CDR2 SMNVEV (reference sequence). This CDR3 contains 12 residues. V lost 5 bases to trimming and J lost 4 bases, with 8 bases between them.

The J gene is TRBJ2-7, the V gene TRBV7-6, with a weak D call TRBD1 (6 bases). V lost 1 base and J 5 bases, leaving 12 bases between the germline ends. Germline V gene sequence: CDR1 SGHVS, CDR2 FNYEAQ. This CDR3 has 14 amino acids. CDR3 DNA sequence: TGTGCCAGCAGCTTAGGCATGGGGGCGGACGAGCAGTACTTC. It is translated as CASSLGMGADEQYF.

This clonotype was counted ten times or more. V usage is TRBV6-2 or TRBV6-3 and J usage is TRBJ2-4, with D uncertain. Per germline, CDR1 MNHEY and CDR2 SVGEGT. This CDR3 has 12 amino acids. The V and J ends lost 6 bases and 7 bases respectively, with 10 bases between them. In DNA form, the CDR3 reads TGTGCCAGCAGCTGGGATGGTAACATTCAGTACTTC. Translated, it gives CASSWDGNIQYF.

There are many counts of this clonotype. CDR3 DNA: TGTGCCAGCAGCCAAGATGTCAGCGGGAGGGGGGGCGAGCAGTACTTC. This codes for CASSQDVSGRGGEQYF. This sequence joins TRBV4-2 and TRBJ2-7; 10 nucleotides agree with TRBD2. Looked up from germline, CDR1 is LGHNA and CDR2 is YNFKEQ. With V trimmed by 0 bases and J by 6 bases, 8 bases remained unmatched. This CDR3 has 16 amino acids.

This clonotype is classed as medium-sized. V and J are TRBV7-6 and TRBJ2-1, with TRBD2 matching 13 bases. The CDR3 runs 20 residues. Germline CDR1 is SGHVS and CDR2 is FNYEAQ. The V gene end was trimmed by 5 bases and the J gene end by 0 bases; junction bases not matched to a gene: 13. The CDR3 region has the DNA TGTGCCAGCAGCGGATACAGGGACGGGACTAGCGGGACCTCCTACAATGAGCAGTTCTTC. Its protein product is CASSGYRDGTSGTSYNEQFF.

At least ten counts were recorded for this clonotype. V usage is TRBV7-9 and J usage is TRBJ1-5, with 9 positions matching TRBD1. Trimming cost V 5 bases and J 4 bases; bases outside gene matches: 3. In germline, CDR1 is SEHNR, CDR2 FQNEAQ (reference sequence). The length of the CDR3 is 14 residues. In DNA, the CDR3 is TGTGCCAGCAGCCAAGGGACAGGGAATCAGCCCCAGCATTTT. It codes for CASSQGTGNQPQHF.

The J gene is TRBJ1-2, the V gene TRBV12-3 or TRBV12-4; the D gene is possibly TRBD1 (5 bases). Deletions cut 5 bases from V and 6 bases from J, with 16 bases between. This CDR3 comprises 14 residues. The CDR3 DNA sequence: TGTGCCAGCAGTGGAATACTAGGACACGATGGCTACACCTTC. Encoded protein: CASSGILGHDGYTF.

CDR3 coding DNA: TGTGCCAGCAGTAACTCAGATACGCAGTATTTT. As protein: CASSNSDTQYF. The V gene is TRBV25-1, the J gene TRBJ2-3; D gene ambiguous. Germline V gene lookup returns CDR1 MGHDK and CDR2 SYGVNS. V was clipped by 5 bases and J by 4 bases, with 4 bases between them. This CDR3 has 11 residues.

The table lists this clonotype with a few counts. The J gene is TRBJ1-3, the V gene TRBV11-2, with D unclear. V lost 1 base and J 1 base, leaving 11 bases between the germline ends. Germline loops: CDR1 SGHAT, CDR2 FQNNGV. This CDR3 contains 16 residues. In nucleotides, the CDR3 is TGTGCCAGCAGCTTAGTTCGAACACCTTCTGGAAACACCATATATTTT. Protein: CASSLVRTPSGNTIYF.

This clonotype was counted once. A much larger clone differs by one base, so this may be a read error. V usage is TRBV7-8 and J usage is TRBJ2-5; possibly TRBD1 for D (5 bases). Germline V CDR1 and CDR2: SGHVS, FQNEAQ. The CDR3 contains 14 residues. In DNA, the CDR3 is TGTGCCAGCAGCTTAGGCAGGGTCCAAGAGAACCAGTACTTC. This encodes CASSLGRVQENQYF.

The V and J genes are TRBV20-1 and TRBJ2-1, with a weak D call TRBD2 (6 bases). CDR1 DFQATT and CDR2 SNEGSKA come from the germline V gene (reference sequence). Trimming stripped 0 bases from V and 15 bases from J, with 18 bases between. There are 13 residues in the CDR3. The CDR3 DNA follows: TGCAGTGCTAGAGATCCGGCCCAGCGGGTGACGTTCTTC. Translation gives CSARDPAQRVTFF.

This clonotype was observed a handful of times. CDR3 sequence reads: CASSVGQHDGAFF. For the CDR3, the DNA is TGTGCCAGCAGCGTAGGACAACACGACGGGGCTTTCTTT. This chain connects TRBV9 to TRBJ1-1; no clear D gene. CDR1 is SGDLS, CDR2 YYNGEE, per germline. With 0 bases removed from V and 11 bases from J, the gap between germline ends came to 14 bases. The CDR3 extends over 13 amino acids.

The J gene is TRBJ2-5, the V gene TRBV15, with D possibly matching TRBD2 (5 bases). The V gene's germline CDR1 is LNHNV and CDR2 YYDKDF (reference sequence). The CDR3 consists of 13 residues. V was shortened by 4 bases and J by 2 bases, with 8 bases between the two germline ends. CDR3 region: CATSIGKQETQYF. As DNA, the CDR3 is TGTGCCACCAGCATCGGGAAACAAGAGACCCAGTACTTC.